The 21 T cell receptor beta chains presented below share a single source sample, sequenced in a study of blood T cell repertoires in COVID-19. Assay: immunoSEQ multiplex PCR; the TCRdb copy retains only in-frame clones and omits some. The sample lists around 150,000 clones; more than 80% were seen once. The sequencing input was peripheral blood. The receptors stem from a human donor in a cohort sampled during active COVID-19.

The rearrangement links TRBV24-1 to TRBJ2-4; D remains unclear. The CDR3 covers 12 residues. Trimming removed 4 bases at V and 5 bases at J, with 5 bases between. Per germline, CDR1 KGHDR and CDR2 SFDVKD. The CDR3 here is CATSDPENIQYF. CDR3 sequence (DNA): TGTGCCACCAGTGACCCAGAAAACATTCAGTACTTC.

The CDR3 DNA is TGTGCCAGCAGCTTAAGGGGGGGGATGGACAGGGAGAATAGCAATCAGCCCCAGCATTTT. This gives the protein CASSLRGGMDRENSNQPQHF. The chain couples TRBV7-8 to TRBJ1-5, with 8 bases identical to TRBD1. The length of the CDR3 is 20 residues. After removal of 2 bases from V and 0 bases from J, the junction contained 15 bases not matched to a gene. Germline lookup yields CDR1 SGHVS and CDR2 FQNEAQ.

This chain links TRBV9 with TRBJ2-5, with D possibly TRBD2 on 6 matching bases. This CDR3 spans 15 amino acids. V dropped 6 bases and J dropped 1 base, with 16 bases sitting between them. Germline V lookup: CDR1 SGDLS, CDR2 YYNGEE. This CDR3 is CASTSFGDFQETQYF. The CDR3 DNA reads TGTGCCAGCACCTCCTTCGGGGACTTCCAAGAGACCCAGTACTTC.

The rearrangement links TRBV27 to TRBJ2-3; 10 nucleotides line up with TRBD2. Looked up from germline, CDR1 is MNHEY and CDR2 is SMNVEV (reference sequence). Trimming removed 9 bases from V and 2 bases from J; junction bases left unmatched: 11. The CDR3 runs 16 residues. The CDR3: CARGASGSWDTDTQYF. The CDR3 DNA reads TGTGCCAGAGGGGCTAGCGGGAGTTGGGACACAGATACGCAGTATTTT.

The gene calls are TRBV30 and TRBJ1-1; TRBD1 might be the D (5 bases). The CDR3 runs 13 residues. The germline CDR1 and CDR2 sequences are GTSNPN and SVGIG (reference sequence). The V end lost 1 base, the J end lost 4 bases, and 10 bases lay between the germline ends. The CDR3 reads CAWSGQLATEAFF. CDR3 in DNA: TGTGCCTGGAGTGGACAGTTGGCCACTGAAGCTTTCTTT.

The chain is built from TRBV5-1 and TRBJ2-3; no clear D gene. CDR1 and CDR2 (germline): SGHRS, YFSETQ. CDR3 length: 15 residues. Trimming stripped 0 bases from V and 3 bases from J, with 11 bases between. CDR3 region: CASSLAASTTDTQYF. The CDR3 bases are TGCGCCAGCAGCTTGGCGGCTAGTACGACAGATACGCAGTATTTT.

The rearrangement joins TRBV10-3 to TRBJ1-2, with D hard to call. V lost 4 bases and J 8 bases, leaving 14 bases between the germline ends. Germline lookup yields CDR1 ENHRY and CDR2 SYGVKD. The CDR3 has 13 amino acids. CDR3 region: CAISARQGSGYTF. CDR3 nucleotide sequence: TGTGCCATCAGTGCCCGGCAAGGTAGCGGCTACACCTTC.

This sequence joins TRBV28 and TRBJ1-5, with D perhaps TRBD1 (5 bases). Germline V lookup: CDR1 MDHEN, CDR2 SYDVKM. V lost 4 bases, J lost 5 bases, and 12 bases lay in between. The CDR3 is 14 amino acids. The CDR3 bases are TGTGCCAGCAGTTACCCAGACAGATATCAGCCCCAGCATTTT. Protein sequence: CASSYPDRYQPQHF.

CDR3 amino acids: CASSPSQGGYGYTF. The CDR3 region has the DNA TGTGCCAGCAGTCCTTCACAGGGCGGCTATGGCTACACCTTC. V and J are TRBV27 and TRBJ1-2, with a weak D call TRBD1 (6 bases). Looked up from germline, CDR1 is MNHEY and CDR2 is SMNVEV (reference sequence). The CDR3 is 14 amino acids. V was pared by 5 bases and J by 4 bases, with 14 bases between.

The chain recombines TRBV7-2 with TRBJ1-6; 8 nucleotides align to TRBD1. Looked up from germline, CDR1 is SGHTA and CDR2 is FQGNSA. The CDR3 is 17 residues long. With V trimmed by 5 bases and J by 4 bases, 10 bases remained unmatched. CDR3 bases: TGTGCCAGCAGCGCCCGGGGACAGGCTTCTTATAATTCACCCCTCCACTTT. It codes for CASSARGQASYNSPLHF.

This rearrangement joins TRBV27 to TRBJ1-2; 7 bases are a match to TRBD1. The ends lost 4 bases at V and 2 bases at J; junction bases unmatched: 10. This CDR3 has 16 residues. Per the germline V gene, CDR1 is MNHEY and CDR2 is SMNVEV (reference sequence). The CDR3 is CASSSLSGTANYGYTF. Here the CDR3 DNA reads TGTGCCAGCAGTTCCCTCTCCGGGACAGCAAACTATGGCTACACCTTC.

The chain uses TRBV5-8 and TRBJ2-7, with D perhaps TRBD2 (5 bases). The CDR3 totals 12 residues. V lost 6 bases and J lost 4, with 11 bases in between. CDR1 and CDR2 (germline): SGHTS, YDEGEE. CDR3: CASNLGGYEQYF. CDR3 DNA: TGTGCCAGCAATCTTGGCGGGTACGAGCAGTACTTC.

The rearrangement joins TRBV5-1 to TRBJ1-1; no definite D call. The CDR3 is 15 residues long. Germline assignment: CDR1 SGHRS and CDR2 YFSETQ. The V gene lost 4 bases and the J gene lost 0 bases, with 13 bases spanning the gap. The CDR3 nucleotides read TGCGCCAGCAGCCCAGGAGGCAGGATGAACACTGAAGCTTTCTTT. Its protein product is CASSPGGRMNTEAFF.

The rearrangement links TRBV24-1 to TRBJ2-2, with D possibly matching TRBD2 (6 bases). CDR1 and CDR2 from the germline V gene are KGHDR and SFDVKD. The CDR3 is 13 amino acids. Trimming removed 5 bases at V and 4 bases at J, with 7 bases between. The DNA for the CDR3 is TGTGCCACCAGTGGGAGGGCCACCGGGGAGCTGTTTTTT. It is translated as CATSGRATGELFF.

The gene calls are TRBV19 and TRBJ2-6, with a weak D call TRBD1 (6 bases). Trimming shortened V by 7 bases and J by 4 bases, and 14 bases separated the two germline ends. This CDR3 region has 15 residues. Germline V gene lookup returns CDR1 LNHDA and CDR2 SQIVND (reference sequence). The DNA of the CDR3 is TGTGCCAGTATCGACAGGTCTGCCGGGGCCAACGTCCTGACTTTC. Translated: CASIDRSAGANVLTF.

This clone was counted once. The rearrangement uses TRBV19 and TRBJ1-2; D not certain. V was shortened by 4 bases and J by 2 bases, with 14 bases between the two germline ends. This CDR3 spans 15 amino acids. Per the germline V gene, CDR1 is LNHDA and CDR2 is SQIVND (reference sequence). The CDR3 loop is CASSRSLDQNYGYTF. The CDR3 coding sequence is TGTGCCAGTAGTAGAAGTCTAGACCAGAACTATGGCTACACCTTC.

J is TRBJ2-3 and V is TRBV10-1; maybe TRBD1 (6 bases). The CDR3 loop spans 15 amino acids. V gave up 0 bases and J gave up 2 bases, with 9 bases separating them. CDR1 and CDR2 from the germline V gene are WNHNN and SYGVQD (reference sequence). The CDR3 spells CASSESGASTDTQYF. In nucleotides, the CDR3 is TGCGCCAGCAGTGAGTCGGGGGCGTCCACAGATACGCAGTATTTT.

CDR3 region: CASGLVLDQETQYF. The CDR3 DNA sequence: TGTGCTAGTGGTTTGGTACTTGATCAAGAGACCCAGTACTTC. The V and J genes are TRBV12-5 and TRBJ2-5; D remains unclear. The CDR3 runs to 14 residues. Germline V gives CDR1 LGHNT, CDR2 FRNRAP. V lost 0 bases, J lost 2 bases, and 7 bases lay in between. Based on the CDR3 plus reference TRBV12-5 and TRBJ2-5, the full variable domain is DARVTQTPRHKVTEMGQEVTMRCQPILGHNTVFWYRQTMMQGLELLAYFRNRAPLDDSGMPKDRFSAEMPDATLATLKIQPSEPRDSAVYFCASGLVLDQETQYFGPGTRLLVL.

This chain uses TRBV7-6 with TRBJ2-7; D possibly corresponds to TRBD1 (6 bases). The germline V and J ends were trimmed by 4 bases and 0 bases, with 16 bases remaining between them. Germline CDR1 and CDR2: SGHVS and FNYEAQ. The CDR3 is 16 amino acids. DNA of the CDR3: TGTGCCAGCAGCTCGAATGACAGGCCCAGCTCCTACGAGCAGTACTTC. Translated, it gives CASSSNDRPSSYEQYF.

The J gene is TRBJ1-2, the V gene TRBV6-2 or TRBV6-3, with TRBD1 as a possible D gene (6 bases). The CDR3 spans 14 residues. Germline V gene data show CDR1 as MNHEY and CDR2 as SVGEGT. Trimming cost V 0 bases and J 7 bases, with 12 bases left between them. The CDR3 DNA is TGTGCCAGCAGTTACTCAACAGGGTTGGTTGGCTACACCTTC. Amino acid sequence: CASSYSTGLVGYTF.

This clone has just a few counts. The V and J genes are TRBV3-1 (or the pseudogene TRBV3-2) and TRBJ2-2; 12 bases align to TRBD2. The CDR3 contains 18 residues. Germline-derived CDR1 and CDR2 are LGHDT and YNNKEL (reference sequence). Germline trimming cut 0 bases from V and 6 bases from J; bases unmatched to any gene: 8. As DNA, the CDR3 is TGTGCCAGCAGCCAAGATCCCGCTAGCGGGGGGGCGGCCGGGGAGCTGTTTTTT. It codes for CASSQDPASGGAAGELFF.